The 25 T cell receptor beta chains listed next were all sequenced from one sample in a study of blood T cells in healthy people across ages (dated by TCRdb to between 2015 and 2017). Libraries were prepared through 5' RACE. The instrument was an Illumina HiSeq 2500. A second PCR of about 7 to 12 cycles was run with a J-beta primer mix and a sample-barcoded 5' primer. TCRdb applied fastp at Q25 and MiXCR to the public reads, then kept only in-frame beta chains. Entries are consolidated by CDR3 protein sequence, retaining the most common genes and DNA. The sample has approximately 800,000 distinct CDR3 sequences on record, about 37% of them singletons. The top ten clonotypes cover 10% to 15% of the sample. The sequencing sample was made of blood. All receptors derive from a man aged 18 to 30 in good health.

Details on this clonotype: Relative to the germline gene, one junction end is altered; a read error may explain this. The V gene is TRBV12-3 or TRBV12-4, the J gene TRBJ2-5, with TRBD1 matching 7 bases. The J call may be wrong; the DNA end is better matched by TRBJ2-4. This CDR3 is 16 amino acids long. The CDR3, as DNA: TGTGCCAGTATTTCCGGGACAGATCTAGCCCAAAACATTCAGTACTTC. Encoded protein: CASISGTDLAQNIQYF.

J is TRBJ2-3 and V is TRBV12-3 or TRBV12-4, with 7 bases that match TRBD2. After removal of 1 base from V and 4 bases from J, the junction contained 14 bases not matched to a gene. The CDR3 totals 18 residues. The CDR3 nucleotides are TGTGCCAGCAGTTTAGGCACTATGCTGGGGGGGAGCGCAGATACGCAGTATTTT. It yields the protein CASSLGTMLGGSADTQYF.

The rearrangement joins TRBV6-2 or TRBV6-3 to TRBJ2-4, with a weak D call TRBD2 (6 bases). CDR3 length: 14 amino acids. Germline V gives CDR1 MNHEY, CDR2 SVGEGT. V lost 2 bases to trimming and J lost 3 bases, with 8 bases between them. The CDR3 protein is CASSYKGGKNIQYF. The CDR3 nucleotides read TGTGCCAGCAGTTACAAGGGAGGCAAAAACATTCAGTACTTC.

The V call is TRBV10-3, the J call TRBJ1-2; no clear D. This CDR3 region has 12 residues. V dropped 2 bases and J dropped 9 bases, with 10 bases sitting between them. The germline CDR1 and CDR2 sequences are ENHRY and SYGVKD. In DNA form, the CDR3 reads TGTGCCATCAGTGAGGGAATTCTACGCTACACCTTC. This gives the protein CAISEGILRYTF.

This clonotype was seen a handful of times. The V call is TRBV12-3 or TRBV12-4, the J call TRBJ2-7; D is unclear. With the DNA end fitting TRBJ2-5 better, the J assignment may be wrong. CDR3 length: 12 amino acids. This CDR3 is CASSILKETQYF. CDR3 DNA: TGTGCCAGCAGTATCCTTAAGGAGACCCAGTACTTC.

The chain has TRBV20-1 and TRBJ1-1; no firm D call. Germline CDR1 reads DFQATT; CDR2 reads SNEGSKA (reference sequence). With 7 bases removed from V and 2 bases from J, the gap between germline ends came to 14 bases. The CDR3 consists of 13 residues. The CDR3 loop is CSGKSGENTEAFF. DNA for the CDR3: TGCAGTGGAAAAAGTGGGGAAAACACTGAAGCTTTCTTT.

The chain joins TRBV5-1 to TRBJ2-1, with TRBD1 matching over 9 bases. V shed 3 bases, J shed 8 bases, and the junction held 9 bases outside the gene matches. The CDR3 sequence is 15 residues long. The germline gives CDR1 SGHRS, CDR2 YFSETQ. The CDR3 protein is CASSWSEDRGDEQFF. The CDR3 DNA reads TGCGCCAGCAGCTGGTCAGAGGACAGGGGTGATGAGCAGTTCTTC.

The chain employs TRBV20-1 and TRBJ2-1; 7 nucleotides line up with TRBD2. The DNA matches TRBJ2-7 better at its end, which makes the J call doubtful. Germline-derived CDR1 and CDR2 are DFQATT and SNEGSKA (reference sequence). CDR3 size: 17 residues. This CDR3 is CSARDTARGETYNEQYF. Here the CDR3 DNA reads TGCAGTGCTAGAGATACCGCTCGGGGGGAGACCTACAATGAGCAGTACTTC.

This clonotype was seen only a few times. The chain recombines TRBV20-1 with TRBJ1-1, with D unresolved. The ends were cut back, 1 base at V and 1 base at J, with 10 bases in the middle. The germline CDR1 and CDR2 sequences are DFQATT and SNEGSKA (reference sequence). CDR3 length: 14 amino acids. The chain's CDR3 is CSARVPQENTEAFF. CDR3 in DNA: TGCAGTGCTAGAGTGCCCCAGGAGAACACTGAAGCTTTCTTT.

This clonotype was picked up a small number of times. The rearrangement joins TRBV20-1 to TRBJ2-3, with D hard to call. CDR1 is DFQATT and CDR2 is SNEGSKA in the germline V gene (reference sequence). CDR3 length: 16 residues. V dropped 0 bases and J dropped 4 bases, with 17 bases sitting between them. The chain's CDR3 is CSARDPRGNIPDTQYF. The CDR3 region has the DNA TGCAGTGCTAGAGACCCCCGAGGTAACATCCCAGATACGCAGTATTTT.

This chain links TRBV13 with TRBJ1-3; D uncertain. Germline values: CDR1 PRHDT, CDR2 FYEKMQ (reference sequence). The CDR3 extends over 12 amino acids. V gave up 0 bases and J gave up 7 bases, with 4 bases separating them. CDR3 in amino acids: CASSLGQNTIYF. As DNA, the CDR3 is TGTGCCAGCAGCTTAGGCCAGAACACCATATATTTT.

The chain employs TRBV9 and TRBJ2-6, with D unclear. Looked up from germline, CDR1 is SGDLS and CDR2 is YYNGEE. The V end was cut by 5 bases, the J end by 7 bases, with 10 bases between. This CDR3 is 13 amino acids long. This CDR3 reads CASRSPPANVLTF. The CDR3 nucleotides are TGTGCCAGCAGATCACCCCCTGCCAACGTCCTGACTTTC. Complete variable domain (other parts from reference TRBV9 and TRBJ2-6): DSGVTQTPKHLITATGQRVTLRCSPRSGDLSVYWYQQSLDQGLQFLIQYYNGEERAKGNILERFSAQQFPDLHSELNLSSLELGDSALYFCASRSPPANVLTFGAGSRLTVL.

This clonotype was seen a handful of times. The chain is built from TRBV6-2 or TRBV6-3 and TRBJ1-5; D unresolved. The V gene lost 2 bases and the J gene lost 4 bases, with 9 bases spanning the gap. Germline values: CDR1 MNHEY, CDR2 SVGEGT. This CDR3 region has 14 residues. The CDR3 protein is CASSYEGRNQPQHF. DNA for the CDR3: TGTGCCAGCAGTTACGAGGGAAGGAATCAGCCCCAGCATTTT.

The sample holds a few counts of this clonotype. The gene calls are TRBV7-2 and TRBJ2-5; D call uncertain. Germline V gene data show CDR1 as SGHTA and CDR2 as FQGNSA. The CDR3 extends over 13 amino acids. With 1 base removed from V and 4 bases from J, the gap between germline ends came to 7 bases. The DNA of the CDR3 is TGTGCCAGCAGCTTAGATAACCTAGAGACCCAGTACTTC. Encoded protein: CASSLDNLETQYF.

This clonotype was seen a few times. This chain joins TRBV18 and TRBJ2-3; no clear D. Germline loops: CDR1 KGHSH, CDR2 LQKENI. The CDR3 has 15 residues. V lost 5 bases and J lost 4, with 16 bases in between. CDR3 coding DNA: TGTGCCAGCTCATCGCCCAGCCGCAGTCCAGATACGCAGTATTTT. Translated, it gives CASSSPSRSPDTQYF. Based on the CDR3 plus reference TRBV18 and TRBJ2-3, the full variable domain is NAGVMQNPRHLVRRRGQEARLRCSPMKGHSHVYWYRQLPEEGLKFMVYLQKENIIDESGMPKERFSAEFPKEGPSILRIQQVVRGDSAAYFCASSSPSRSPDTQYFGPGTRLTVL.

The chain uses TRBV7-2 and TRBJ1-2; D unclear. Trimming shortened V by 4 bases and J by 4 bases, and 16 bases separated the two germline ends. Germline-derived CDR1 and CDR2 are SGHTA and FQGNSA. The CDR3 has 15 amino acids. CDR3 sequence (DNA): TGTGCCAGCAGCTCGTCAGCCACTGGAACCTATGGCTACACCTTC. This gives the protein CASSSSATGTYGYTF. The full variable domain, with the rest looked up from reference TRBV7-2 and TRBJ1-2, is GAGVSQSPSNKVTEKGKDVELRCDPISGHTALYWYRQSLGQGLEFLIYFQGNSAPDKSGLPSDRFSAERTGGSVSTLTIQRTQQEDSAVYLCASSSSATGTYGYTFGSGTRLTVV.

CDR3 residues: CASSPHQRASYEQYF. The CDR3 DNA reads as TGTGCCAGCAGCCCCCATCAGCGGGCCTCCTACGAGCAGTACTTC. The gene calls are TRBV7-2 and TRBJ2-7, with a tentative D call TRBD2 (6 bases). This CDR3 comprises 15 residues. V was pared by 5 bases and J by 0 bases, with 14 bases between. Germline V gene data show CDR1 as SGHTA and CDR2 as FQGNSA.

The table lists this clonotype with a few counts. This rearrangement joins TRBV5-1 to TRBJ2-3; unclear D gene. Trimming cost V 4 bases and J 2 bases, with 5 bases left between them. CDR1 is SGHRS and CDR2 is YFSETQ in the germline V gene. This CDR3 spans 12 amino acids. The chain's CDR3 is CASSITTDTQYF. Written as DNA, the CDR3 is TGCGCCAGCAGCATAACCACAGATACGCAGTATTTT.

The genes are TRBV12-3 or TRBV12-4 and TRBJ2-4; 9 nucleotides line up with TRBD1. The better agreement between TRBJ2-7 and the DNA end casts doubt on the J call. This CDR3 comprises 14 residues. The DNA of the CDR3 is TGTGCCAGCAGGTCCGGGACAGGGACCTACGAGCAGTACTTC. Its translation is CASRSGTGTYEQYF.

A few counts support this clonotype. This sequence joins TRBV6-5 and TRBJ2-1, with TRBD2 matching over 10 bases. The germline CDR1 and CDR2 sequences are MNHEY and SVGAGI. Losses at the gene ends were 4 bases for V and 10 bases for J; bases not matched to a gene: 10. The CDR3 runs to 15 residues. The CDR3 protein is CASSSATSGAHEQFF. The CDR3 coding sequence is TGTGCCAGCAGTTCTGCAACTAGCGGGGCTCACGAGCAGTTCTTC.

The rearrangement links TRBV20-1 to TRBJ2-4; D possibly matches TRBD1 or TRBD2 (6 bases each). With the DNA end fitting TRBJ2-7 better, the J assignment may be wrong. Germline V gene data show CDR1 as DFQATT and CDR2 as SNEGSKA (reference sequence). The CDR3 length is 12 residues. CDR3: CSARGRDYEQYF. The CDR3 nucleotides read TGCAGTGCCCGGGGGCGGGACTACGAGCAGTACTTC.

The chain joins TRBV11-2 to TRBJ2-5, with D maybe TRBD1 (5 bases). This CDR3 spans 12 amino acids. V lost 5 bases and J 4 bases, leaving 8 bases between the germline ends. Germline lookup yields CDR1 SGHAT and CDR2 FQNNGV. In DNA form, the CDR3 reads TGTGCCAGCAGCACCGACAGAGAGACCCAGTACTTC. It encodes CASSTDRETQYF.

The table lists this clonotype with a few counts. The chain is built from TRBV12-3 or TRBV12-4 and TRBJ2-3; the D gene is possibly TRBD2 (6 bases). V gave up 5 bases and J gave up 2 bases, with 14 bases separating them. This CDR3 is built from 15 residues. The CDR3 DNA reads as TGTGCCAGCAGTCCCCAGGCGGGGTTCACAGATACGCAGTATTTT. Translation: CASSPQAGFTDTQYF.

This chain uses TRBV5-5 with TRBJ1-6, with 7 bases lining up with TRBD1. V shed 3 bases, J shed 5 bases, and the junction held 8 bases outside the gene matches. This CDR3 has 16 residues. CDR1 and CDR2 from the germline V gene are SGHKS and YYEKEE (reference sequence). The CDR3: CASSSKYRGNNSPLHF. CDR3 DNA sequence: TGTGCCAGCAGCTCCAAGTACAGGGGAAATAATTCACCCCTCCACTTT.

This clonotype turned up a few times. The V call is TRBV5-5, the J call TRBJ2-3, with D maybe TRBD1 (5 bases). With 0 bases removed from V and 2 bases from J, the gap between germline ends came to 7 bases. Per the germline V gene, CDR1 is SGHKS and CDR2 is YYEKEE (reference sequence). This CDR3 has 14 residues. As DNA, the CDR3 is TGTGCCAGCAGCTTGGGACAGTACACAGATACGCAGTATTTT. Translating gives CASSLGQYTDTQYF.